A single sample is the source of the 16 T cell receptor beta chains below, sequenced in a study of shared clonotypes between healthy human individuals. Profiled with immunoSEQ multiplex PCR; TCRdb holds only in-frame clones, not every one. This repertoire shows 330,000 or so clones, about 74% found once; its top ten account for around a tenth. The sequencing sample was made of memory CD4+ T cells sorted from blood. The sample's subset: CD45RA-negative fraction. The source of these receptors is a man aged 25-45 years in good health.

CDR3 amino acids: CASSLGLAALSLSYEQYF. CDR3 nucleotides: TGCGCCAGCAGCTTGGGGCTAGCGGCCTTATCTCTTTCCTACGAGCAGTACTTC. The J gene is TRBJ2-7, the V gene TRBV5-1; 7 bases align to TRBD2. Germline trimming cut 0 bases from V and 1 base from J; bases unmatched to any gene: 13. The germline V gene encodes CDR1 SGHRS and CDR2 YFSETQ. The CDR3 extends over 18 amino acids.

This clone counts as large. The chain recombines TRBV2 with TRBJ2-1; D may be TRBD1 (5 bases). V lost 4 bases to trimming and J lost 10 bases, with 11 bases between them. The CDR3 contains 12 residues. CDR1 is SNHLY and CDR2 is FYNNEI in the germline V gene. The CDR3 loop is CASSAQTEEQFF. CDR3 nucleotide sequence: TGTGCCAGCAGTGCACAGACAGAAGAGCAGTTCTTC.

The chain links TRBV5-5 to TRBJ2-2, with D tentatively TRBD2 (6 bases). Per germline, CDR1 SGHKS and CDR2 YYEKEE (reference sequence). The CDR3 is 15 amino acids. V gave up 3 bases and J gave up 1 base, with 10 bases separating them. The CDR3 sequence: CASSWTGVNTGELFF. The CDR3 coding sequence is TGTGCCAGCAGCTGGACGGGAGTGAACACCGGGGAGCTGTTTTTT.

The chain has TRBV6-4 and TRBJ2-6; D may be TRBD2 (5 bases). The V and J ends lost 3 bases and 0 bases respectively, with 9 bases between them. The CDR3 has 16 residues. CDR1 and CDR2 from the germline V gene are MRHNA and SNTAGT. The CDR3: CASSDLGSSGANVLTF. The CDR3 DNA follows: TGTGCCAGCAGTGATCTGGGGAGCTCTGGGGCCAACGTCCTGACTTTC.

Written as DNA, the CDR3 is TGTGCCAGCAGTGCGGTCACAGGGGGCATCGGGGAGCTGTTTTTT. It specifies CASSAVTGGIGELFF. This chain joins TRBV6-4 and TRBJ2-2, with 9 bases that match TRBD1. Germline V CDR1 and CDR2: MRHNA, SNTAGT. The CDR3 is 15 amino acids. Unmatched junction bases numbered 7, after V lost 4 bases and J lost 7 bases.

The V and J genes are TRBV7-2 and TRBJ2-3, with D hard to call. The V end was cut by 3 bases, the J end by 4 bases, with 11 bases between. The CDR3 totals 14 residues. Germline CDR1 reads SGHTA; CDR2 reads FQGNSA. The CDR3 nucleotides are TGTGCCAGCAGCTTGGAAGGGCAAGCAGATACGCAGTATTTT. Amino acid sequence: CASSLEGQADTQYF.

V and J are TRBV27 and TRBJ1-4; no definite D call. CDR3 size: 14 residues. The germline V gene encodes CDR1 MNHEY and CDR2 SMNVEV (reference sequence). The V end lost 8 bases, the J end lost 5 bases, and 15 bases lay between the germline ends. The CDR3 DNA follows: TGTGCCAGCGGCCCGCCCGGGGTGAATGAAAAACTGTTTTTT. Its translation: CASGPPGVNEKLFF. The complete variable domain, with remaining parts taken from reference TRBV27 and TRBJ1-4, reads EAQVTQNPRYLITVTGKKLTVTCSQNMNHEYMSWYRQDPGLGLRQIYYSMNVEVTDKGDVPEGYKVSRKEKRNFPLILESPSPNQTSLYFCASGPPGVNEKLFFGSGTQLSVL.

The CDR3 region has the DNA TGTGCCAGCAGCCGAGGGACTAGTAGCTACAATGAGCAGTTCTTC. Amino acid sequence: CASSRGTSSYNEQFF. J is TRBJ2-1 and V is TRBV28; 8 nucleotides line up with TRBD2. V shed 6 bases and J 3 bases; nucleotides not matched to a gene: 7. This CDR3 is built from 15 residues. Germline V CDR1 and CDR2: MDHEN, SYDVKM.

The chain recombines TRBV7-2 with TRBJ2-3, with TRBD2 identical over 10 bases. The V gene end was trimmed by 1 base and the J gene end by 1 base; junction bases not matched to a gene: 2. Germline V gene lookup returns CDR1 SGHTA and CDR2 FQGNSA. The CDR3 loop spans 16 amino acids. The CDR3 DNA is TGTGCCAGCAGCTTAGGGACTAGCGGTCGCACAGATACGCAGTATTTT. Its translation: CASSLGTSGRTDTQYF.

This chain uses TRBV7-2 with TRBJ2-6; D gene unclear. CDR3 size: 14 residues. Per the germline V gene, CDR1 is SGHTA and CDR2 is FQGNSA. With 2 bases removed from V and 2 bases from J, the gap between germline ends came to 4 bases. The CDR3 DNA is TGTGCCAGCAGCTTAAACACTGGGGCCAACGTCCTGACTTTC. It specifies CASSLNTGANVLTF.

This rearrangement joins TRBV5-8 to TRBJ1-2; 10 nucleotides line up with TRBD1. V lost 4 bases and J lost 3; bases outside the gene matches: 6. This CDR3 is 15 amino acids long. Germline CDR1 SGHTS, CDR2 YDEGEE. The CDR3 DNA follows: TGTGCCAGCAGCAGGACCGGGACAGGGGACTATGGCTACACCTTC. This translates into CASSRTGTGDYGYTF.

This clone showed up just a few times. The chain combines TRBV14 with TRBJ1-1, with 9 bases matching TRBD1. The germline CDR1 and CDR2 sequences are SGHDN and FVKESK. CDR3 length equals 18 residues. After removal of 4 bases from V and 1 base from J, the junction contained 13 bases not matched to a gene. The CDR3 DNA reads TGTGCCAGCAGCCCTGACCGACGACAGGGGGGTCGGAACACTGAAGCTTTCTTT. The encoded protein is CASSPDRRQGGRNTEAFF.

The chain combines TRBV6-4 with TRBJ2-1; D not certain. Germline-derived CDR1 and CDR2 are MRHNA and SNTAGT. V lost 3 bases to trimming and J lost 9 bases, with 6 bases between them. The CDR3 runs to 11 residues. The CDR3 region is CASSEGFEQFF. CDR3 sequence (DNA): TGTGCCAGCAGTGAGGGTTTTGAGCAGTTCTTC.

The chain couples TRBV6-5 to TRBJ2-7, with D possibly being TRBD1 or TRBD2 (6 bases each). The CDR3 is 16 residues long. Germline values: CDR1 MNHEY, CDR2 SVGAGI. The V end was cut by 4 bases, the J end by 3 bases, with 19 bases between. CDR3 DNA: TGTGCCAGCAGTTTCTTGGGGGGAACAGGGAGCTACGAGCAGTACTTC. Its protein is CASSFLGGTGSYEQYF.

The chain links TRBV6-5 to TRBJ1-5, with D unclear. The germline gives CDR1 MNHEY, CDR2 SVGAGI. The length of the CDR3 is 14 residues. V was pared by 5 bases and J by 0 bases, with 8 bases between. The CDR3 spells CASSQTHSNQPQHF. CDR3 sequence (DNA): TGTGCCAGCAGTCAGACGCATAGCAATCAGCCCCAGCATTTT.

The V gene is TRBV5-1, the J gene TRBJ1-1; D is unclear. CDR1 and CDR2 from the germline V gene are SGHRS and YFSETQ. Trimming removed 0 bases at V and 10 bases at J, with 13 bases between. This CDR3 is 13 amino acids long. In DNA, the CDR3 is TGCGCCAGCAGCTTGGCTGGGCCGTGGGCAGCTTTCTTT. Protein sequence: CASSLAGPWAAFF.